Below are 3 T cell receptor beta chains sequenced from a single sample in a study of T cells in Graves' hyperthyroidism and ophthalmopathy. The TCR beta CDR3 regions underwent amplification using RNA transcripts as the source. HTBI primers were the set used in a first-round RT-PCR of the TCR CDR3. MiXCR, run by TCRdb on the multiplex PCR reads, gives a single entry per CDR3 protein. Altogether roughly 380,000 distinct CDR3 sequences are present, approximately 12% being singletons, with the ten largest covering around 21%. The sample was blood. These receptors were collected from a man aged 25-40 years with Graves' hyperthyroidism that later progressed to Graves' ophthalmopathy.

This clonotype was recorded at least ten times. The chain has TRBV27 and TRBJ2-3, with 10 bases fitting TRBD2. The junction had 6 bases not matched to a gene; V was cut back by 1 base and J by 2 bases. Per germline, CDR1 MNHEY and CDR2 SMNVEV (reference sequence). The CDR3 length is 17 residues. CDR3 loop: CASSLFKGLAVTDTQYF. The CDR3 region has the DNA TGTGCCAGCAGTTTATTCAAAGGACTAGCGGTCACAGATACGCAGTATTTT.

About this clonotype: One base away lies a much larger clone, so this may be a sequencing read error. V is TRBV7-8 and J is TRBJ1-1; 9 bases are shared with TRBD1. V was pared by 4 bases and J by 3 bases, with 6 bases of the junction left unmatched. CDR1 is SGHVS, CDR2 FQNEAQ, per germline. The CDR3 is 15 amino acids. The CDR3 sequence: CASSYRGQKDTEAFF. Written as DNA, the CDR3 is TGTGCCAGCAGCTACAGGGGGCAGAAGGACACTGAAGCTTTCTTT.

This clonotype was counted at least ten times. This chain uses TRBV27 with TRBJ1-5, with D perhaps matching TRBD1 (5 bases). CDR3 length equals 16 residues. Between the trimmed V and J ends, which lost 5 bases and 2 bases, there was a span of 16 bases. Germline lookup yields CDR1 MNHEY and CDR2 SMNVEV (reference sequence). This chain's CDR3 is CASSPSGGIGNQPQHF. The CDR3 coding sequence is TGTGCCAGCAGTCCGAGCGGGGGTATTGGCAATCAGCCCCAGCATTTT.